This is a list of T cell receptor beta chains from one sample in a study of T cells expressing NK-cell markers. No DNA is given; TCRdb re-called the 5' RACE reads and lists each CDR3 protein once. The table for this sample gives 120,000 to 150,000 distinct CDR3 sequences. The sequenced sample was blood T cells: a sorted CD56 or NKG2C T cell subset, CD4+ or CD8+ T cells, or bulk PBMC T cells (not recorded which). All receptors derive from a man younger than 30 in good health. The CDR3 runs from the conserved cysteine through the conserved F or W.

j_gene,v_gene,CDR3aa
TRBJ2-1,TRBV10-2,CASSDSGQGGNEQFF
TRBJ2-3,TRBV15,CATSRERLAGSDTQYF
TRBJ2-1,TRBV20-1,CSARDFDFAGTSYNEQFF
TRBJ2-3,TRBV7-2,CASSSPRTDTQYF
TRBJ2-1,TRBV23-1,CASSPMRQPNEQFF
TRBJ2-3,TRBV27,CASKGGDTQYF
TRBJ2-1,TRBV4-1,CASSQDRMREEQFF
TRBJ2-2,TRBV6-5,CASSSTQGRFGTGELFF
TRBJ2-1,TRBV28,CASSFLLLEHNEQFF
TRBJ1-2,TRBV7-8,CASSHSLGAFGGYTF
TRBJ2-3,TRBV12-3/TRBV12-4,CASMVFRGSTDTQYF
TRBJ2-1,TRBV7-9,CASSLVAGTAEQFF
TRBJ2-4,TRBV10-3,CASRATDIRRLSSLEDKNIQYF
TRBJ2-5,TRBV16,CASSLPGVETQYF
TRBJ1-1,TRBV13,CASSYEGLNTEAFF
TRBJ2-4,TRBV5-4,CASSYAGDLAKNIQYF
TRBJ1-2,TRBV6-1,CASNPVGGTYGYTF
TRBJ2-5,TRBV4-1,CASSQDNQAEETQYF
TRBJ2-5,TRBV14,CASSRTSGGQETQYF
TRBJ2-7,TRBV29-1,CSVGGANYEQYF
TRBJ2-2,TRBV11-1,CASRNTSGRLSNTGELFF
TRBJ2-1,TRBV7-9,CASSSRGRDEQFF
TRBJ1-2,TRBV12-3/TRBV12-4,CASSPVKQASYGYTF
TRBJ2-1,TRBV20-1,CSAEHFSTFLSNEQFF
TRBJ2-1,TRBV7-6,CASSQTSGYNEQFF
TRBJ2-1,TRBV6-5,CASSLTSARSSYNEQFF
TRBJ2-3,TRBV30,CAWETGGTDTQYF
TRBJ2-5,TRBV19,CASRPGQGATETQYF
TRBJ2-7,TRBV6-5,CASSSTGTASYEQYF
TRBJ2-3,TRBV4-1,CASSYQGEDTQYF
TRBJ1-5,TRBV7-8,CASNREGEQPQHF
TRBJ1-5,TRBV15,CATSPGTGNQPQHF
TRBJ2-3,TRBV10-3,CAIEPGQGGTDTQYF
TRBJ2-1,TRBV29-1,CSALPGPYNEQFF
TRBJ2-2,TRBV27,CASSLPGLAGNTGELFF
TRBJ2-5,TRBV7-3,CASSLLTATQETQYF
TRBJ2-1,TRBV7-6,CASSLVSDEQFF